These T cell receptor beta chains were read from a single sample in a study of cytomegalovirus exposure and HLA in healthy donors. Profiled with immunoSEQ multiplex PCR; TCRdb holds only in-frame clones, not every one. Of approximately 110,000 clones listed, about three quarters are singletons. The sample was PBMCs. Receptor source: a man aged 50-60 years in good health and CMV-seronegative. CDR3s include the opening cysteine and the closing phenylalanine or tryptophan. A D gene is named only where the DNA matches it firmly. Expanded clones get a size class; other rows say once, few or many, or leave the size out.

v_gene,d_gene,abundance,j_gene,CDR3nt,CDR3aa
TRBV2,TRBD1,NA,TRBJ1-4,TGTGCCAGCATCTTCGACAGGGGAAATGAAAAACTGTTTTTT,CASIFDRGNEKLFF
TRBV19,NA,NA,TRBJ2-3,TGTGCCAGTTCTAACAGGCCCGGCACAGATACGCAGTATTTT,CASSNRPGTDTQYF
TRBV7-2,TRBD2,NA,TRBJ2-7,TGTGCCAGCAGCTTGCGGGGGGGGGTATTTATCGAGCAGTACTTC,CASSLRGGVFIEQYF
TRBV7-3,TRBD2,NA,TRBJ2-5,TGTGCCAGCAGCTTAAGGCGGGGGGGAGAGACCCAGTACTTC,CASSLRRGGETQYF
TRBV5-1,NA,NA,TRBJ1-6,TGCGCCAGCAGGCCCGGTATTTTTGTACGATCACCCCTCCACTTT,CASRPGIFVRSPLHF
TRBV11-2,NA,few,TRBJ2-5,TGTGCCAGCAGCGTAGACAGCCAAGAGACCCAGTACTTC,CASSVDSQETQYF
TRBV11-2,NA,NA,TRBJ2-1,TGTGCCAGCAGCCACCTACAGGGGAGGAATGAGCAGTTCTTC,CASSHLQGRNEQFF
TRBV19,NA,NA,TRBJ2-6,TGTGCCAGTAGTATAGGAAGGGAGTCTGGGGCCAACGTCCTGACTTTC,CASSIGRESGANVLTF
TRBV5-1,NA,NA,TRBJ1-1,TGCGCCAGCAGCGCCGGGAGCAAGCAGAACACTGAAGCTTTCTTT,CASSAGSKQNTEAFF
TRBV7-2,NA,NA,TRBJ2-7,TGTGCCAGCAGCCCCCGCGTCTCCTACGAGCAGTACTTC,CASSPRVSYEQYF
TRBV7-8,NA,NA,TRBJ2-4,TGTGCCAGCAGCTTAGCGAACAGAGCAATTAAAAACATTCAGTACTTC,CASSLANRAIKNIQYF
TRBV6-5,TRBD1,NA,TRBJ2-5,TGTGCCAGCAGTTACTCAAAAGACAGGGAAGAGACCCAGTACTTC,CASSYSKDREETQYF
TRBV29-1,NA,NA,TRBJ2-3,TGCAGCGTCCACAGGGACGGCACAGATACGCAGTATTTT,CSVHRDGTDTQYF
TRBV4-2,NA,NA,TRBJ1-6,TGTGCCAGCAGCCAAGAAACGGGGAGACCTTCCATCTCCTATAATTCACCCCTCCACTTT,CASSQETGRPSISYNSPLHF
TRBV6-5,NA,once,TRBJ1-2,TGTGCCAGCAGTTCCCTAGGAATGGGACTATATGGCTACACCTTC,CASSSLGMGLYGYTF
TRBV16,NA,NA,TRBJ1-6,TGTGCCAGCAGCCCCCTGGGGAGCTCCTATAATTCACCCCTCCACTTT,CASSPLGSSYNSPLHF
TRBV6-1,NA,once,TRBJ2-1,TGTGCCAGCGTCGGGACTCCCGGGAATGAGCAGTTCTTC,CASVGTPGNEQFF